This T cell receptor (beta chain) was documented in a study of brain metastases from non-small cell lung cancer. General study findings and limits: Brain metastases shared most TCR repertoire with primaries, with sparse T cells. Compared with their matched primary tumors, roughly two thirds of brain metastases showed expanded T-cell clones. Fewer infiltrating T cells were found in brain metastases than primaries.

A note on this clone: Its antigen is not known.

Trimming pared 5 bases from V and 10 bases from J, leaving 8 bases between. The CDR3 is 10 amino acids. The method was immunoSEQ multiplex PCR; TCRdb's version includes in-frame clones alone and lacks a portion of them. Here the sample spans approximately 1,900 clones, 75% to 90% being singletons. V and J are TRBV12-3 or TRBV12-4 and TRBJ1-2, with D possibly being TRBD1 (5 bases). The sequencing input was tissue from a brain metastasis. The sequence came from a donor at least 40 years old with non-small cell lung cancer. As DNA, the CDR3 is TGTGCCAGCAGTACCGGGACCTACACCTTC. This codes for CASSTGTYTF.